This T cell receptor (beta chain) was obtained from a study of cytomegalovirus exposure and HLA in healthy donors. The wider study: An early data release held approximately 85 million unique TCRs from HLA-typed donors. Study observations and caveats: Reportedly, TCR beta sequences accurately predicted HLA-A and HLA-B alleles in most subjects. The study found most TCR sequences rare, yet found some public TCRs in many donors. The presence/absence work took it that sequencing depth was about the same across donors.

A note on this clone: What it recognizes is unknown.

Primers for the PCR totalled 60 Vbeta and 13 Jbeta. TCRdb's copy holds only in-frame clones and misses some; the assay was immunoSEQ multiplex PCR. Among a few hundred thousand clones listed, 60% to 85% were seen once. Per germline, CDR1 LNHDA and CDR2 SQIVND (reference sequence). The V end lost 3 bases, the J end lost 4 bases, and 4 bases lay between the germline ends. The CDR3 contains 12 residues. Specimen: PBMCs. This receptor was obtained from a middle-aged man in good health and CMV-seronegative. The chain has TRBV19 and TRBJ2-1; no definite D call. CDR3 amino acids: CASSIGYNEQFF. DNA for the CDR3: TGTGCCAGTAGTATCGGTTACAATGAGCAGTTCTTC.